These T cell receptor beta chains were read from a single sample in a study of CD8 T cells in Susac syndrome. Using its own MiXCR run on the immunoSEQ multiplex PCR reads, TCRdb lists one record per CDR3 protein. The sample has a few hundred thousand distinct CDR3 sequences, about 91% seen once. The sample comprised CD4+ T cells from PBMCs. These receptors were taken from a human donor with multiple sclerosis. CDR3s include the opening cysteine and the closing phenylalanine or tryptophan. The order of the fields is V gene, clone size, J gene, CDR3 protein. Part of the rows lack a size; the others show once, few, many or a class for expanded clones.

v_call: TRBV7-9
clone_size: .
j_call: TRBJ2-3
cdr3_aa: CASSLGGTGSDTQYF

v_call: TRBV11-2
clone_size: .
j_call: TRBJ2-1
cdr3_aa: CASRTTAGGPEYEQFF

v_call: TRBV7-7
clone_size: .
j_call: TRBJ2-3
cdr3_aa: CASSPRTSGSGTDTQYF

v_call: TRBV30
clone_size: .
j_call: TRBJ1-5
cdr3_aa: CAWNKQLDQPQHF

v_call: TRBV6-1
clone_size: .
j_call: TRBJ2-2
cdr3_aa: CASSELSGGANTGELFF

v_call: TRBV6-1
clone_size: .
j_call: TRBJ2-5
cdr3_aa: CASSGGGAGEETQYF

v_call: TRBV7-9
clone_size: .
j_call: TRBJ1-6
cdr3_aa: CASSLTGTPRINSPLHF

v_call: TRBV7-2
clone_size: .
j_call: TRBJ1-1
cdr3_aa: CASSLAQRMNTEAFF

v_call: TRBV6-1
clone_size: .
j_call: TRBJ2-3
cdr3_aa: CASSDNTGPNTQYF

v_call: TRBV30
clone_size: few
j_call: TRBJ2-4
cdr3_aa: CAWSARRTQAWVQYF

v_call: TRBV7-9
clone_size: .
j_call: TRBJ2-3
cdr3_aa: CASSFSSGRAADTQYF

v_call: TRBV6-5
clone_size: .
j_call: TRBJ1-2
cdr3_aa: CASSYSRPALIYGYTF

v_call: TRBV7-9
clone_size: .
j_call: TRBJ2-2
cdr3_aa: CASSLIAGGRTGELFF

v_call: TRBV4-3
clone_size: .
j_call: TRBJ1-4
cdr3_aa: CASSQGQKNEKLFF

v_call: TRBV24-1
clone_size: .
j_call: TRBJ2-3
cdr3_aa: CATSDPAQASDTQYF

v_call: TRBV12-3/TRBV12-4
clone_size: .
j_call: TRBJ1-2
cdr3_aa: CASSRRQGSYGYTF

v_call: TRBV20-1
clone_size: .
j_call: TRBJ2-1
cdr3_aa: CSAAQTSGTSYNEQFF

v_call: TRBV5-4
clone_size: .
j_call: TRBJ2-1
cdr3_aa: CASSTKLAGTYNEQFF

v_call: TRBV5-6
clone_size: once
j_call: TRBJ2-5
cdr3_aa: CASSFDSQETQYF

v_call: TRBV12-3/TRBV12-4
clone_size: few
j_call: TRBJ2-3
cdr3_aa: CASSLWGGDTQYF

v_call: TRBV14
clone_size: once
j_call: TRBJ1-2
cdr3_aa: CASSHRGFNYGYTF

v_call: TRBV29-1
clone_size: .
j_call: TRBJ1-2
cdr3_aa: CSVEVLTNYGYTF

v_call: TRBV7-9
clone_size: .
j_call: TRBJ2-3
cdr3_aa: CASSPQWDTQYF

v_call: TRBV21-1
clone_size: .
j_call: TRBJ1-1
cdr3_aa: CAGSTGHLTEAFF

v_call: TRBV20-1
clone_size: .
j_call: TRBJ2-2
cdr3_aa: CSAIKGGGTGELFF

v_call: TRBV6-1
clone_size: .
j_call: TRBJ2-1
cdr3_aa: CASSRPGGSSYNEQFF

v_call: TRBV10-3
clone_size: .
j_call: TRBJ1-2
cdr3_aa: CAISGRDRGDYGYTF

v_call: TRBV6-5
clone_size: .
j_call: TRBJ2-3
cdr3_aa: CASTGNADTQYF

v_call: TRBV6-1
clone_size: .
j_call: TRBJ1-3
cdr3_aa: CASSQGVTGNTIYF

v_call: TRBV3-1
clone_size: .
j_call: TRBJ1-1
cdr3_aa: CASSQIRAGTEAFF

v_call: TRBV2
clone_size: .
j_call: TRBJ2-2
cdr3_aa: CASGGQIPTGELFF

v_call: TRBV11-3
clone_size: .
j_call: TRBJ1-2
cdr3_aa: CASSLGRGGVLDGYTF

v_call: TRBV5-1
clone_size: .
j_call: TRBJ2-5
cdr3_aa: CASSLLVGVGVRETQYF

v_call: TRBV7-2
clone_size: .
j_call: TRBJ2-3
cdr3_aa: CASSRRTSGRYTDTQYF

v_call: TRBV5-1
clone_size: .
j_call: TRBJ2-5
cdr3_aa: CASSLTPGGETQYF

v_call: TRBV2
clone_size: once
j_call: TRBJ1-1
cdr3_aa: CASTPDRVAEAFF

v_call: TRBV11-2
clone_size: .
j_call: TRBJ2-1
cdr3_aa: CASSPPGQSYNEQFF

v_call: TRBV6-2/TRBV6-3
clone_size: .
j_call: TRBJ2-1
cdr3_aa: CASTYRRTLAGARYYNEQFF

v_call: TRBV7-2
clone_size: .
j_call: TRBJ2-3
cdr3_aa: CASSLDRSGGPGDTQYF

v_call: TRBV2
clone_size: .
j_call: TRBJ1-3
cdr3_aa: CASSERGLRSGNTIYF

v_call: TRBV9
clone_size: .
j_call: TRBJ1-2
cdr3_aa: CASSVGSGSNYGYTF

v_call: TRBV29-1
clone_size: .
j_call: TRBJ2-7
cdr3_aa: CTYPCGGYEQYF

v_call: TRBV20-1
clone_size: .
j_call: TRBJ1-3
cdr3_aa: CSARDPGQGADTIYF

v_call: TRBV3-1
clone_size: .
j_call: TRBJ2-1
cdr3_aa: CASSQDRGLAGVGEQFF

v_call: TRBV18
clone_size: .
j_call: TRBJ2-5
cdr3_aa: CASSPTSGRAVGKTQYF

v_call: TRBV18
clone_size: .
j_call: TRBJ1-1
cdr3_aa: CASSPRGPTEAFF

v_call: TRBV15
clone_size: .
j_call: TRBJ1-1
cdr3_aa: CATSRGQLNTEAFF